One and the same sample provided the 8 T cell receptor beta chains below, sequenced in a study of OX40 agonist ivuxolimab in advanced cancers. Clones were read by immunoSEQ multiplex PCR, and TCRdb kept only the in-frame ones, dropping some. The sample yields 78,000 or so clones, 70% to 90% seen once. The sequences come from CD4+ or CD8+ T cells sorted from blood, collected in a trial of the OX40 agonist ivuxolimab. These receptors all stem from an adult with an advanced solid tumor such as melanoma, head and neck, liver or kidney cancer.

The chain combines TRBV12-2 with TRBJ1-5; the DNA was not used to check the table's D call, TRBD1. TRBV12-2 is designated a pseudogene. The CDR3 covers 15 residues. CDR3: CASRLEEGGGQPQHF. The CDR3 DNA sequence: TGTGCAAGTCGCTTAGAGGAAGGGGGCGGTCAGCCCCAGCATTTT.

V is TRBV2 and J is TRBJ2-3; 10 bases align to TRBD2. The CDR3 is made up of 17 amino acids. CDR1 SNHLY and CDR2 FYNNEI come from the germline V gene. After removal of 6 bases from V and 3 bases from J, the junction contained 12 bases not matched to a gene. CDR3 in amino acids: CASRRTGAGGLTDTQYF. Written as DNA, the CDR3 is TGTGCCAGCAGACGGACAGGAGCGGGAGGGCTGACAGATACGCAGTATTTT. The full variable domain, completed using reference TRBV2 and TRBJ2-3, is EPEVTQTPSHQVTQMGQEVILRCVPISNHLYFYWYRQILGQKVEFLVSFYNNEISEKSEIFDDQFSVERPDGSNFTLKIRSTKLEDSAMYFCASRRTGAGGLTDTQYFGPGTRLTVL.

The chain couples TRBV28 to TRBJ2-3; D is possibly TRBD1 (6 bases). Germline V gives CDR1 MDHEN, CDR2 SYDVKM. The CDR3 runs to 14 residues. V was trimmed by 11 bases and J by 5 bases, leaving 20 bases between them. The CDR3 DNA sequence: TGTGCCTGGTCCCGAACAGGGATCATAGATACGCAGTATTTT. Its protein product is CAWSRTGIIDTQYF.

This sequence joins TRBV7-2 and TRBJ2-2; 14 nucleotides line up with TRBD2. CDR1 SGHTA and CDR2 FQGNSA come from the germline V gene. The V gene end was trimmed by 5 bases and the J gene end by 4 bases; junction bases not matched to a gene: 12. This CDR3 is 19 amino acids long. As DNA, the CDR3 is TGTGCCAGCAGCGCCGGACTAGCGGGAGGACGACGACTCACCGGGGAGCTGTTTTTT. Translation gives CASSAGLAGGRRLTGELFF.

The chain recombines TRBV6-4 with TRBJ1-5, with D unclear. The CDR3 is 14 residues long. CDR1 and CDR2 (germline): MRHNA, SNTAGT. V was pared by 0 bases and J by 5 bases, with 8 bases between. The CDR3 spells CASSDSPGDQPQHF. The CDR3 region has the DNA TGTGCCAGCAGTGACTCACCTGGCGATCAGCCCCAGCATTTT.

The CDR3 DNA reads TGTGCCACCAGCAGAGATAGAGGGCGGGCAGGGGAAGAGACCCAGTACTTC. Amino acids: CATSRDRGRAGEETQYF. The J gene is TRBJ2-5, the V gene TRBV15; weak D call: TRBD1 (6 bases). The CDR3 consists of 17 residues. The germline V gene has CDR1 LNHNV and CDR2 YYDKDF (reference sequence). The V end was cut by 0 bases, the J end by 3 bases, with 17 bases between.

This chain connects TRBV28 to TRBJ2-7; 8 bases align to TRBD1. The CDR3 is 15 residues long. CDR1 is MDHEN, CDR2 SYDVKM, per germline. Trimming at V came to 7 bases and at J to 5 bases, leaving 13 bases not matched to a gene. The CDR3 nucleotides are TGTGCCAGCAATACTCCGGGACAGGCATTACACGAGCAGTACTTC. Translating it yields CASNTPGQALHEQYF.

The chain couples TRBV10-3 to TRBJ2-5; D is unresolved. The assigned J gene may be wrong: the sequence end matches TRBJ2-7 better. The CDR3 sequence is 13 residues long. Germline CDR1 and CDR2: ENHRY and SYGVKD. Written as DNA, the CDR3 is TGTGCCATCACTCCTGACTCTTCCTACGAGCAGTACTTC. Translating gives CAITPDSSYEQYF.